The rows below give T cell receptor beta chains drawn from one sample of a study of cytotoxic CD8 clonotypes in ibrutinib-treated CLL. Measured with immunoSEQ multiplex PCR; TCRdb has only the in-frame clones, and not every one. The table lists approximately 60,000 clones, roughly 49% of them singletons. The sample here was PBMCs, taken at disease progression, from a patient treated with ibrutinib. These receptors all stem from a human donor with chronic lymphocytic leukemia. Each CDR3 is given with its conserved first and last residue. The D gene is left open where the match is weak. Size is omitted from some rows. Given values are once, few, many or a class for expanded clones.

v_call	clone_size	d_call	j_call	cdr3_aa	cdr3_nt
TRBV9	.	.	TRBJ1-5	CASSVGQGSNQPQHF	TGTGCCAGCAGCGTAGGTCAGGGTAGCAATCAGCCCCAGCATTTT
TRBV5-1	.	.	TRBJ1-3	CASSPGAGADGNTIYF	TGCGCCAGCAGCCCAGGAGCGGGGGCAGATGGAAACACCATATATTTT
TRBV2	.	.	TRBJ2-5	CASSLGRETQYF	TGTGCCAGCAGTTTGGGGAGAGAGACCCAGTACTTC
TRBV7-2	.	.	TRBJ2-2	CASSQGLAAGELFF	TGTGCCAGCAGCCAGGGGCTAGCGGCCGGGGAGCTGTTTTTT
TRBV15	once	.	TRBJ2-2	CATSHLRGVRTGELFF	TGTGCCACCAGCCACCTGAGGGGGGTAAGGACCGGGGAGCTGTTTTTT
TRBV20-1	.	.	TRBJ1-1	CSAIQGPEAFF	TGCAGTGCTATACAGGGCCCTGAAGCTTTCTTT
TRBV7-9	.	.	TRBJ2-1	CASSLGRGLDSDEQFF	TGTGCCAGCAGCTTAGGTAGAGGACTTGACTCAGATGAGCAGTTCTTC
TRBV27	.	.	TRBJ1-2	CASSLSHRNYGYTF	TGTGCCAGCAGTTTATCGCACAGAAACTATGGCTACACCTTC
TRBV9	.	.	TRBJ2-1	CASSVSLNSYNEQFF	TGTGCCAGCAGCGTATCTCTGAACTCCTACAATGAGCAGTTCTTC
TRBV27	.	TRBD2	TRBJ2-4	CASSFIFRLAGENIQYF	TGTGCCAGCAGTTTTATATTTCGGCTAGCGGGGGAAAACATTCAGTACTTC
TRBV5-1	few	.	TRBJ2-7	CASSLGDAGEQYF	TGCGCCAGCAGCTTAGGGGACGCAGGCGAGCAGTACTTC
TRBV11-2	.	.	TRBJ1-3	CASSTSANSGNTIYF	TGTGCCAGCAGCACAAGTGCTAACTCTGGAAACACCATATATTTT
TRBV7-3	once	.	TRBJ2-2	CASSWVVAGELFF	TGTGCCAGCAGCTGGGTGGTGGCCGGGGAGCTGTTTTTT
TRBV25-1	many	.	TRBJ2-3	CASSLGDTQYF	TGTGCCAGCAGCCTGGGAGATACGCAGTATTTT
TRBV6-6	.	.	TRBJ1-4	CASSYGGINEKLFF	TGTGCCAGCAGTTATGGGGGAATTAATGAAAAACTGTTTTTT
TRBV5-1	few	.	TRBJ2-7	CASSSVGGTYEQYF	TGCGCCAGCTCCTCCGTAGGGGGAACCTACGAGCAGTACTTC
TRBV7-9	.	.	TRBJ2-5	CASSFSETQYF	TGTGCCAGCAGCTTTTCAGAGACCCAGTACTTC
TRBV25-1	few	.	TRBJ2-7	CASSYRSSYEQYF	TGTGCCAGCAGCTACAGGAGCTCCTACGAGCAGTACTTC
TRBV2	.	.	TRBJ1-1	CASSVDMNTEAFF	TGTGCCAGCAGCGTCGACATGAACACTGAAGCTTTCTTT
TRBV27	.	TRBD1	TRBJ2-3	CASTGTGTDTQYF	TGTGCCAGCACCGGGACAGGGACAGATACGCAGTATTTT
TRBV30	.	.	TRBJ1-6	CAWSVTGGSNSPLHF	TGTGCCTGGAGTGTAACGGGGGGGAGTAATTCACCCCTCCACTTT
TRBV7-2	.	.	TRBJ2-7	CASSLGYYEQYF	TGTGCCAGCAGCTTAGGTTACTACGAGCAGTACTTC
TRBV7-9	.	TRBD2	TRBJ2-2	CVSSLLAGGNTGELFF	TGTGTCAGCAGCTTATTGGCGGGGGGAAACACCGGGGAGCTGTTTTTT
TRBV7-2	once	.	TRBJ2-7	CASSFSAYEQYF	TGTGCCAGCAGCTTCTCTGCCTACGAGCAGTACTTC
TRBV9	.	.	TRBJ2-3	CASSVVSSGGSTDTQYF	TGTGCCAGCAGCGTAGTGTCATCCGGGGGAAGCACAGATACGCAGTATTTT
TRBV4-1	few	TRBD2	TRBJ2-1	CASSLELAVYNEQFF	TGCGCCAGCAGCCTAGAACTAGCGGTTTACAATGAGCAGTTCTTC
TRBV30	.	TRBD1	TRBJ1-5	CAWSVGTGVYSNQPQHF	TGTGCCTGGAGTGTAGGGACAGGAGTCTATAGCAATCAGCCCCAGCATTTT
TRBV28	.	.	TRBJ2-1	CASSLIGSYNEQFF	TGTGCCAGCAGTTTAATAGGCTCCTACAATGAGCAGTTCTTC
TRBV27	many	.	TRBJ1-2	CASRGTDSPNYGYTF	TGTGCCAGCAGAGGAACAGACAGTCCTAACTATGGCTACACCTTC
TRBV5-1	.	.	TRBJ2-3	CASSSAGQLTDTQYF	TGCGCCAGCAGCTCCGCAGGACAGCTGACAGATACGCAGTATTTT
TRBV19	many	TRBD1	TRBJ1-2	CASRGTGEYGYTF	TGTGCCAGTAGAGGGACAGGGGAATATGGCTACACCTTC